The present T cell receptor (beta chain) was sequenced within a study of cytomegalovirus exposure and HLA in healthy donors. Notes on the study in general: One cluster of highly shared sequence variants probably arose as a sequencing artifact. A later analysis by the authors found several of the most significant clusters apparently linked to common viral pathogens.

13 Jbeta primers and 60 Vbeta primers were used for the PCR. This table comes from immunoSEQ multiplex PCR, and its TCRdb copy is limited to in-frame clones, with some not included. The sample includes about 150,000 clones, roughly four fifths of them seen just once. Germline lookup yields CDR1 SQVTM and CDR2 ANQGSEA. The length of the CDR3 is 14 residues. Remarks on this clone: Antigen: not known.

The chain employs TRBV29-1 and TRBJ2-5, with 8 positions matching TRBD1. The better agreement between TRBJ2-7 and the DNA end casts doubt on the J call. Sequenced input: PBMCs. The TCR sequence derives from a young man in good health and CMV-seronegative. In nucleotides, the CDR3 is TGCAGCGTTGTTGCGCAGGGGGCATCCTACGAGCAGTACTTC. This sequence encodes CSVVAQGASYEQYF.